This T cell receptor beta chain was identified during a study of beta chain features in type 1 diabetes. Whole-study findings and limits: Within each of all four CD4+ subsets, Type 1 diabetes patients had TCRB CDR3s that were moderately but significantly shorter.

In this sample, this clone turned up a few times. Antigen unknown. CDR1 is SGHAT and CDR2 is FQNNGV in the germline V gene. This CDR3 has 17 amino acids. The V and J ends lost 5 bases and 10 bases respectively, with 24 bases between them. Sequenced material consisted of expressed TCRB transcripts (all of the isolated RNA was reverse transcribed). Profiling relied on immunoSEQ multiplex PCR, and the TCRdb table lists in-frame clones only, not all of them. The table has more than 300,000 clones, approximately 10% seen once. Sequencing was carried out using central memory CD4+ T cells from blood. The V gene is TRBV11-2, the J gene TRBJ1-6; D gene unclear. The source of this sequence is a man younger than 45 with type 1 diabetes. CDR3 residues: CASSTPAGLPSGSPLHF. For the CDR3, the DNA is TGTGCCAGCAGCACACCCGCGGGGTTACCTTCTGGGTCACCCCTCCACTTT.